Each of the 19 T cell receptor beta chains below was sequenced from the same sample in a study of siplizumab effects on memory and regulatory T cells. Profiled with immunoSEQ multiplex PCR; TCRdb holds only in-frame clones, not every one. The sample lists some 110,000 clones; 93% were seen once. Sequenced input: Tregs sorted from blood. All receptors derive from a human donor in good health.

The chain joins TRBV15 to TRBJ2-7, with D perhaps TRBD1 or TRBD2 (5 bases each). The CDR3 runs to 14 residues. Germline CDR1 reads LNHNV; CDR2 reads YYDKDF (reference sequence). V was clipped by 3 bases and J by 3 bases, with 12 bases between them. CDR3 region: CATSRTGTYYEQYF. CDR3 nucleotides: TGTGCCACCAGCAGGACTGGGACCTACTACGAGCAGTACTTC.

The CDR3 region is CASRLAGADTQYF. DNA for the CDR3: TGTGCCAGCAGATTAGCGGGAGCAGATACGCAGTATTTT. The rearrangement joins TRBV27 to TRBJ2-3, with 9 positions matching TRBD2. Trimming removed 6 bases from V and 4 bases from J; junction bases left unmatched: 2. Germline V gives CDR1 MNHEY, CDR2 SMNVEV (reference sequence). The CDR3 is 13 residues long.

V and J are TRBV7-3 and TRBJ1-1, with TRBD1 as a possible D gene (5 bases). V shed 0 bases and J shed 10 bases, with 15 bases lying between them. The CDR3 runs to 14 residues. Germline V gene lookup returns CDR1 SGHTA and CDR2 FQGTGA. CDR3 in DNA: TGTGCCAGCAGCTTAACCCCGACAGCCGGGGGAGCTTTCTTT. Translated: CASSLTPTAGGAFF. Supplemented by reference TRBV7-3 and TRBJ1-1, the full variable domain reads GAGVSQTPSNKVTEKGKYVELRCDPISGHTALYWYRQSLGQGPEFLIYFQGTGAADDSGLPNDRFFAVRPEGSVSTLKIQRTERGDSAVYLCASSLTPTAGGAFFGQGTRLTVV.

DNA for the CDR3: TGCGCCAGCAGCCAAATCGCGACAGGGGACTATGGCTACACCTTC. Translating it yields CASSQIATGDYGYTF. The chain recombines TRBV4-1 with TRBJ1-2, with 8 bases that match TRBD1. Germline V gene sequence: CDR1 MGHRA, CDR2 YSYEKL. The CDR3 sequence is 15 residues long. V trimming: 2 bases; J trimming: 3 bases; junction bases outside the gene matches: 5.

This chain joins TRBV28 and TRBJ2-5; TRBD2 might be the D (6 bases). Trimming pared 5 bases from V and 0 bases from J, leaving 16 bases between. The CDR3 is made up of 16 amino acids. Germline CDR1 MDHEN, CDR2 SYDVKM. DNA of the CDR3: TGTGCCAGCAGTCCGGGAGACAGTCGGTACCAAGAGACCCAGTACTTC. Encoded protein: CASSPGDSRYQETQYF.

The V call is TRBV6-5, the J call TRBJ1-5, with D unresolved. The V and J ends lost 6 bases and 0 bases respectively, with 12 bases between them. Germline V gene lookup returns CDR1 MNHEY and CDR2 SVGAGI. The CDR3 contains 15 residues. The CDR3: CASRPLRISNQPQHF. The DNA of the CDR3 is TGTGCCAGCAGACCTCTTCGGATTAGCAATCAGCCCCAGCATTTT.

This clone has a single count. The chain recombines TRBV5-1 with TRBJ2-2; D is possibly TRBD1 (6 bases). The CDR3 extends over 13 amino acids. Germline V gives CDR1 SGHRS, CDR2 YFSETQ. V lost 3 bases to trimming and J lost 7 bases, with 10 bases between them. For the CDR3, the DNA is TGCGCCAGCAGCTCCAGGGGTCACGGGGAGCTGTTTTTT. It yields the protein CASSSRGHGELFF.

The chain recombines TRBV11-2 with TRBJ2-7; D is unclear. Germline-derived CDR1 and CDR2 are SGHAT and FQNNGV. The CDR3 is made up of 13 amino acids. Trimming took 0 bases from V and 3 from J, leaving 6 bases between them. The chain's CDR3 is CASSLERFYEQYF. The DNA for the CDR3 is TGTGCCAGCAGCTTAGAACGGTTCTACGAGCAGTACTTC.

The rearrangement uses TRBV4-1 and TRBJ2-4; no clear D. The CDR3 consists of 15 residues. Germline V gene data show CDR1 as MGHRA and CDR2 as YSYEKL. Trimming took 1 base from V and 0 from J, leaving 7 bases between them. The CDR3 DNA is TGCGCCAGCAGCCAAGTTTGGCCAGCCAAAAACATTCAGTACTTC. Protein: CASSQVWPAKNIQYF.

The chain has TRBV15 and TRBJ1-4, with D hard to call. The germline CDR1 and CDR2 sequences are LNHNV and YYDKDF (reference sequence). This CDR3 has 13 residues. Trimming shortened V by 5 bases and J by 7 bases, and 11 bases separated the two germline ends. The CDR3 loop reads CATSRRRGEKLFF. CDR3 nucleotides: TGTGCCACCAGCCGGCGGAGAGGTGAAAAACTGTTTTTT.

The J gene is TRBJ1-1, the V gene TRBV7-3; no firm D call. The CDR3 has 15 residues. The V and J ends lost 1 base and 0 bases respectively, with 9 bases between them. Germline values: CDR1 SGHTA, CDR2 FQGTGA. The CDR3 DNA reads as TGTGCCAGCAGCTTAAGTAGGGTTGTGAACACTGAAGCTTTCTTT. The encoded protein is CASSLSRVVNTEAFF.

This chain links TRBV29-1 with TRBJ2-2; the match to TRBD2 covers 11 bases. Trimming took 5 bases from V and 5 from J; bases not matched to a gene: 1. The CDR3 loop spans 13 amino acids. CDR1 and CDR2 (germline): SQVTM, ANQGSEA. The DNA of the CDR3 is TGCAGCGTTAGGACTAGCGGGACCGGGGAGCTGTTTTTT. Protein product: CSVRTSGTGELFF.

V gene TRBV9 combines with J gene TRBJ2-7; TRBD1 or TRBD2 may be the D gene (5 bases each). The CDR3 is 13 residues long. From germline, CDR1 is SGDLS and CDR2 YYNGEE. V dropped 0 bases and J dropped 6 bases, with 10 bases sitting between them. The CDR3 reads CASSVGRESEQYF. In DNA, the CDR3 is TGTGCCAGCAGCGTAGGCAGGGAGAGCGAGCAGTACTTC. Full variable domain (missing parts from reference TRBV9 and TRBJ2-7): DSGVTQTPKHLITATGQRVTLRCSPRSGDLSVYWYQQSLDQGLQFLIQYYNGEERAKGNILERFSAQQFPDLHSELNLSSLELGDSALYFCASSVGRESEQYFGPGTRLTVT.

This clone was observed a single time. The chain recombines TRBV5-1 with TRBJ1-6; 7 nucleotides agree with TRBD1. V lost 3 bases and J lost 6; bases outside the gene matches: 6. This CDR3 has 15 amino acids. Germline V CDR1 and CDR2: SGHRS, YFSETQ. The CDR3 loop is CASSYEQGSNSPLHF. DNA of the CDR3: TGCGCCAGCAGCTACGAACAGGGGTCTAATTCACCCCTCCACTTT. Drawing the rest from reference TRBV5-1 and TRBJ1-6, the complete variable domain is KAGVTQTPRYLIKTRGQQVTLSCSPISGHRSVSWYQQTPGQGLQFLFEYFSETQRNKGNFPGRFSGRQFSNSRSEMNVSTLELGDSALYLCASSYEQGSNSPLHFGNGTRLTVT.

The CDR3 spells CAISGWGPRVTGELFF. In nucleotides, the CDR3 is TGTGCCATCAGTGGCTGGGGCCCTCGAGTCACCGGGGAGCTGTTTTTT. The chain employs TRBV10-3 and TRBJ2-2; D might be TRBD1 (5 bases). The ends were cut back, 4 bases at V and 4 bases at J, with 16 bases in the middle. The CDR3 contains 16 residues. Germline V gene lookup returns CDR1 ENHRY and CDR2 SYGVKD.

The J gene is TRBJ1-2, the V gene TRBV5-1, with D perhaps TRBD1 (5 bases). CDR3 length: 14 amino acids. V dropped 0 bases and J dropped 3 bases, with 9 bases sitting between them. Germline lookup yields CDR1 SGHRS and CDR2 YFSETQ. For the CDR3, the DNA is TGCGCCAGCAGCTTGGCAGGGTTTGACTATGGCTACACCTTC. This encodes CASSLAGFDYGYTF.

This chain uses TRBV29-1 with TRBJ2-5; TRBD2 might be the D (6 bases). The CDR3 covers 14 residues. Trimming cost V 4 bases and J 1 base, with 13 bases left between them. Germline CDR1 reads SQVTM; CDR2 reads ANQGSEA. The DNA for the CDR3 is TGCAGCGTTGGCCTGGGACTCGGCCAAGAGACCCAGTACTTC. Its translation: CSVGLGLGQETQYF.

The V and J genes are TRBV6-6 and TRBJ2-7; either TRBD1 or TRBD2 may fit D (6 bases each). Trimming shortened V by 6 bases and J by 3 bases, and 12 bases separated the two germline ends. The CDR3 is 13 amino acids. The germline V gene has CDR1 MNHNY and CDR2 SVGAGI (reference sequence). The CDR3 here is CASREGHNYEQYF. In DNA form, the CDR3 reads TGTGCCAGCAGGGAGGGACATAACTACGAGCAGTACTTC.

The J gene is TRBJ1-6, the V gene TRBV5-4; D is undetermined. In germline, CDR1 is SGHNT, CDR2 YYREEE (reference sequence). V shed 0 bases and J shed 0 bases, with 4 bases lying between them. CDR3 length: 15 amino acids. CDR3 residues: CASSLDSSYNSPLHF. CDR3 nucleotides: TGTGCCAGCAGCTTGGACAGCTCCTATAATTCACCCCTCCACTTT.